What follows are 24 T cell receptor beta chains derived from one specimen sequenced in a study of blood T cell repertoires in COVID-19. Produced via immunoSEQ multiplex PCR; TCRdb's table is partial and in-frame only. The repertoire holds roughly 300,000 clones, about 81% seen once, with approximately 1.5% in the top ten. The sample was peripheral blood. The receptors stem from a human donor with COVID-19, enrolled during active disease. The donor label of this sample is uncertain.

This clone was counted a few times. The rearrangement joins TRBV4-2 to TRBJ1-1; TRBD1 matches 7 bases. V lost 2 bases, J lost 4 bases, and 7 bases stayed unmatched. Germline V gene data show CDR1 as LGHNA and CDR2 as YNFKEQ. This CDR3 region has 15 residues. The chain's CDR3 is CASSQPLDRATEAFF. CDR3 nucleotide sequence: TGTGCCAGCAGCCAACCCCTCGACAGGGCCACTGAAGCTTTCTTT.

V usage is TRBV20-1 and J usage is TRBJ2-7; D is uncertain. CDR3 length: 11 amino acids. CDR1 and CDR2 from the germline V gene are DFQATT and SNEGSKA (reference sequence). The V gene lost 0 bases and the J gene lost 4 bases, with 4 bases spanning the gap. The CDR3 bases are TGCAGTGCTAGAGAGACTTACGAGCAGTACTTC. It yields the protein CSARETYEQYF.

The V gene is TRBV30, the J gene TRBJ2-1; tentative D call: TRBD2 (6 bases). Germline V gene lookup returns CDR1 GTSNPN and CDR2 SVGIG (reference sequence). The ends were cut back, 5 bases at V and 5 bases at J, with 25 bases in the middle. The CDR3 loop spans 17 amino acids. Here the CDR3 DNA reads TGTGCCTGGGGAACTGGACGGGAGAGAAAAGGGAACAATGAGCAGTTCTTC. It yields the protein CAWGTGRERKGNNEQFF.

This clone was detected only once. This chain joins TRBV19 and TRBJ2-1, with D maybe TRBD2 (5 bases). The CDR3 spans 16 residues. Germline CDR1 and CDR2: LNHDA and SQIVND (reference sequence). Trimming removed 5 bases at V and 6 bases at J, with 20 bases between. The CDR3 protein is CASSLGWTPLINEQFF. CDR3 DNA: TGTGCCAGTAGTCTTGGGTGGACTCCCCTCATCAATGAGCAGTTCTTC.

This clone turned up a few times. The V and J genes are TRBV2 and TRBJ1-1; 7 bases align to TRBD1. Germline lookup yields CDR1 SNHLY and CDR2 FYNNEI. This CDR3 contains 13 residues. Losses at the gene ends were 8 bases for V and 5 bases for J; bases not matched to a gene: 8. CDR3 in DNA: TGTGCCAGCGCCCAAGACAGGGAAACTGAAGCTTTCTTT. It yields the protein CASAQDRETEAFF.

The chain joins TRBV12-3 or TRBV12-4 to TRBJ2-3; D gene unclear. Trimming shortened V by 5 bases and J by 6 bases, and 9 bases separated the two germline ends. The CDR3 length is 12 residues. The CDR3 DNA reads TGTGCCAGCAGTCTTGGCCAGGATACGCAGTATTTT. This encodes CASSLGQDTQYF.

The chain employs TRBV19 and TRBJ1-2; 11 bases are shared with TRBD1. This CDR3 is built from 18 residues. With 4 bases clipped from V and 7 bases from J, the junction kept 17 bases outside the gene matches. Per germline, CDR1 LNHDA and CDR2 SQIVND (reference sequence). This chain's CDR3 is CASSNPSLGTGGRSGYTF. The CDR3 DNA sequence: TGTGCCAGTAGTAACCCCTCCCTTGGGACAGGGGGGCGGTCTGGCTACACCTTC.

DNA for the CDR3: TGTGCCAGTAGTACGCAGGTGCTTAGCAATCAGCCCCAGCATTTT. It codes for CASSTQVLSNQPQHF. The rearrangement links TRBV19 to TRBJ1-5; D remains ambiguous. V was shortened by 4 bases and J by 0 bases, with 10 bases between the two germline ends. The CDR3 has 15 residues. Germline CDR1 and CDR2: LNHDA and SQIVND (reference sequence).

The chain uses TRBV2 and TRBJ2-7; the D is unclear. The CDR3 length is 13 residues. Germline V gives CDR1 SNHLY, CDR2 FYNNEI. Trimming removed 1 base from V and 8 bases from J, with 12 bases in between. CDR3: CASSEVEVLKQYF. CDR3 coding DNA: TGTGCCAGCAGTGAAGTCGAGGTCCTTAAGCAGTACTTC.

The chain recombines TRBV24-1 with TRBJ2-5; 12 nucleotides line up with TRBD2. This CDR3 has 17 amino acids. The germline V gene encodes CDR1 KGHDR and CDR2 SFDVKD. Germline trimming cut 3 bases from V and 4 bases from J; bases unmatched to any gene: 8. The CDR3 reads CATSDPLTSGSAETQYF. In nucleotides, the CDR3 is TGTGCCACCAGTGATCCTTTGACTAGCGGGAGTGCAGAGACCCAGTACTTC.

The chain combines TRBV2 with TRBJ2-2, with a weak D call TRBD2 (6 bases). Trimming stripped 4 bases from V and 7 bases from J, with 16 bases between. Germline loops: CDR1 SNHLY, CDR2 FYNNEI. The CDR3 contains 15 residues. The CDR3 DNA reads TGTGCCAGCAGTGGACCCGGGACTGTTAGCGGGGAGCTGTTTTTT. This translates into CASSGPGTVSGELFF.

This sequence joins TRBV15 and TRBJ2-1, with 13 bases that match TRBD2. This CDR3 is built from 17 residues. With 3 bases clipped from V and 6 bases from J, the junction kept 8 bases outside the gene matches. Germline lookup yields CDR1 LNHNV and CDR2 YYDKDF (reference sequence). The CDR3 coding sequence is TGTGCCACCAGCAGGAAACTAGCGGGAGGGCCGGGCAATGAGCAGTTCTTC. It is translated as CATSRKLAGGPGNEQFF.

The rearrangement uses TRBV11-3 and TRBJ2-1, with a tentative D call TRBD2 (6 bases). This CDR3 is 15 amino acids long. V shed 5 bases and J shed 5 bases, with 16 bases lying between them. CDR1 and CDR2 from the germline V gene are SGHNT and YENEEA. The CDR3 nucleotides are TGTGCCAGCAGCCGAGTCCTAGCGCCGAACAATGAGCAGTTCTTC. It is translated as CASSRVLAPNNEQFF. Using reference TRBV11-3 and TRBJ2-1 for the parts outside the CDR3, the full variable domain is EAGVVQSPRYKIIEKKQPVAFWCNPISGHNTLYWYLQNLGQGPELLIRYENEEAVDDSQLPKDRFSAERLKGVDSTLKIQPAELGDSAVYLCASSRVLAPNNEQFFGPGTRLTVL.

The chain uses TRBV7-2 and TRBJ2-2; 9 positions agree with TRBD1. V dropped 2 bases and J dropped 6; count of bases not matched to a gene: 10. CDR1 SGHTA and CDR2 FQGNSA come from the germline V gene. This CDR3 is built from 17 residues. This CDR3 reads CASSLQPGQGGSGELFF. CDR3 nucleotides: TGTGCCAGCAGCTTACAACCGGGACAGGGAGGATCCGGGGAGCTGTTTTTT.

The J gene is TRBJ2-6, the V gene TRBV3-1 (or the pseudogene TRBV3-2); D call uncertain. Germline values: CDR1 LGHDT, CDR2 YNNKEL (reference sequence). The CDR3 sequence is 15 residues long. V lost 4 bases and J 0 bases, leaving 7 bases between the germline ends. DNA for the CDR3: TGTGCCAGCAGCCCTAATTTCTCTGGGGCCAACGTCCTGACTTTC. Amino acid sequence: CASSPNFSGANVLTF.

The gene calls are TRBV5-4 and TRBJ2-7; 14 bases agree with TRBD2. The CDR3 runs to 16 residues. The ends lost 0 bases at V and 6 bases at J; junction bases unmatched: 5. The germline gives CDR1 SGHNT, CDR2 YYREEE (reference sequence). In DNA form, the CDR3 reads TGTGCCAGCAGCTTGGTTGGGACTAGCGGGAGCCTCGAGCAGTACTTC. It translates to CASSLVGTSGSLEQYF.

This clone was observed a single time. The chain joins TRBV16 to TRBJ2-1; TRBD1 matches 8 bases. Trimming at V came to 1 base and at J to 7 bases, leaving 15 bases not matched to a gene. The germline gives CDR1 KGHSY, CDR2 FQNENV. The CDR3 has 18 amino acids. This chain's CDR3 is CASSQLGLQGARGNEQFF. The CDR3 region has the DNA TGTGCCAGCAGCCAATTGGGTCTCCAGGGGGCGCGAGGAAATGAGCAGTTCTTC.

The chain uses TRBV5-1 and TRBJ2-3, with 8 bases that match TRBD1. The germline gives CDR1 SGHRS, CDR2 YFSETQ. J lost 2 bases, V lost 2 bases, and 10 bases had no gene match. This CDR3 comprises 17 residues. CDR3 nucleotides: TGCGCCAGCAGCTTAACACCGACAGGGGCAACCACAGATACGCAGTATTTT. It codes for CASSLTPTGATTDTQYF.

The chain carries TRBV7-2 and TRBJ2-3; the match to TRBD2 covers 10 bases. The trim removed 1 base at V and 6 bases at J, leaving 10 bases unmatched. Germline V gene data show CDR1 as SGHTA and CDR2 as FQGNSA. This CDR3 has 17 residues. In DNA, the CDR3 is TGTGCCAGCAGCTTAGTAGGTACCCTAGCGGGAGTTGATACGCAGTATTTT. It encodes CASSLVGTLAGVDTQYF.

The gene calls are TRBV11-2 and TRBJ2-7, with 7 bases identical to TRBD1. This CDR3 comprises 14 residues. The germline CDR1 and CDR2 sequences are SGHAT and FQNNGV. Trimming at V came to 3 bases and at J to 4 bases, leaving 6 bases not matched to a gene. Written as DNA, the CDR3 is TGTGCCAGCAGCTTCGGACAGGCGATATACGAGCAGTACTTC. It codes for CASSFGQAIYEQYF.

This chain connects TRBV10-3 to TRBJ2-7; D perhaps matches TRBD1 (6 bases). Trimming removed 11 bases at V and 5 bases at J, with 16 bases between. Germline loops: CDR1 ENHRY, CDR2 SYGVKD. There are 12 residues in the CDR3. The chain's CDR3 is CAVEDTGNEQYF. Here the CDR3 DNA reads TGTGCCGTCGAGGACACAGGGAACGAGCAGTACTTC.

This clone showed up just a few times. The chain joins TRBV28 to TRBJ1-6; D perhaps matches TRBD1 (6 bases). The CDR3 covers 15 residues. Looked up from germline, CDR1 is MDHEN and CDR2 is SYDVKM. The V and J ends lost 5 bases and 12 bases respectively, with 20 bases between them. The CDR3 loop is CASSTYYRVGEPLHF. CDR3 nucleotides: TGTGCCAGCAGTACCTACTACAGGGTAGGGGAACCCCTCCACTTT.

The V call is TRBV3-1 (or the pseudogene TRBV3-2), the J call TRBJ2-1; D is undetermined. The V gene's germline CDR1 is LGHDT and CDR2 YNNKEL (reference sequence). Trimming pared 0 bases from V and 1 base from J, leaving 10 bases between. The CDR3 loop spans 16 amino acids. CDR3 sequence: CASSQDLGVSYNEQFF. The CDR3 region has the DNA TGTGCCAGCAGCCAAGATCTAGGAGTGTCCTACAATGAGCAGTTCTTC.

The chain recombines TRBV5-1 with TRBJ2-2, with a tentative D call TRBD1 (5 bases). This CDR3 is 12 amino acids long. Germline assignment: CDR1 SGHRS and CDR2 YFSETQ. V was pared by 5 bases and J by 4 bases, with 6 bases between. The CDR3 protein is CASRQGTGELFF. CDR3 DNA sequence: TGCGCCAGCAGGCAGGGCACCGGGGAGCTGTTTTTT.